The 32 T cell receptor beta chains in this list originate from one sample, sequenced in a study of spatial heterogeneity in lung cancer. The time point was: sample taken at primary tumor resection. Overall study findings and caveats: Counts that tracked tumor mutation counts were those of expanded intratumoral alpha and beta TCRs.

TCRdb recomputed calls from the 5' RACE reads with MiXCR, one row per CDR3 protein. The sample consists of 2,400 or so distinct CDR3 sequences, less than 20% of them appearing once. Antigen specificity for these receptors is unknown. The sample was lung tumor tissue, taken at surgery. The receptors shown here come from a female donor with early-stage non-small cell lung cancer.

This rearrangement joins TRBV5-1 to TRBJ2-2; no clear D. This CDR3 spans 15 amino acids. The V end was cut by 2 bases, the J end by 6 bases, with 14 bases between. The germline V gene has CDR1 SGHRS and CDR2 YFSETQ. Here the CDR3 DNA reads TGCGCCAGCAGCTTAGGTAGACCGGTGCCCGGGGAGCTGTTTTTT. Its protein product is CASSLGRPVPGELFF.

Sample share makes this clonotype medium-sized (0.01 to 0.1%). V and J are TRBV6-6 and TRBJ1-4; D might be TRBD1 (5 bases). This CDR3 contains 15 residues. CDR1 is MNHNY and CDR2 is SVGAGI in the germline V gene (reference sequence). Between the trimmed V and J ends, which lost 6 bases and 8 bases, there was a span of 19 bases. CDR3 amino acids: CASSPGPPRGEKLFF. Written as DNA, the CDR3 is TGTGCCAGCAGCCCGGGACCTCCTAGAGGGGAAAAACTGTTTTTT.

There are many counts of this clonotype. The chain recombines TRBV2 with TRBJ2-2; D uncertain. The length of the CDR3 is 15 residues. V was clipped by 0 bases and J by 4 bases, with 9 bases between them. Germline CDR1 reads SNHLY; CDR2 reads FYNNEI. In DNA form, the CDR3 reads TGTGCCAGCAGTGAAGCCGTAGTGGTCACCGGGGAGCTGTTTTTT. Its protein product is CASSEAVVVTGELFF.

This clonotype is medium-sized (0.01 to 0.1%) by share. The chain joins TRBV7-2 to TRBJ1-5; D is unclear. The germline V gene encodes CDR1 SGHTA and CDR2 FQGNSA. The CDR3 is made up of 13 amino acids. Trimming pared 2 bases from V and 8 bases from J, leaving 10 bases between. The CDR3 protein is CASSLTPLEPQHF. DNA for the CDR3: TGTGCCAGCAGCTTAACACCCCTTGAGCCCCAGCATTTT.

Relative to its sample, this clonotype is medium-sized. V and J are TRBV20-1 and TRBJ2-7, with D unclear. The germline gives CDR1 DFQATT, CDR2 SNEGSKA (reference sequence). Trimming cost V 3 bases and J 6 bases, with 15 bases left between them. This CDR3 contains 13 residues. The CDR3 DNA follows: TGCAGTGCTAGCCCCGGCCCTGGCATCGAGCAGTACTTC. Its protein product is CSASPGPGIEQYF.

The table lists this clonotype with many counts. V is TRBV7-3 and J is TRBJ2-1, with D tentatively TRBD2 (6 bases). CDR1 is SGHTA, CDR2 FQGTGA, per germline. The CDR3 length is 15 residues. Trimming pared 3 bases from V and 0 bases from J, leaving 9 bases between. The CDR3 DNA reads as TGTGCCAGCAGCTTTGCGACTAGCTCCTACAATGAGCAGTTCTTC. Amino acid sequence: CASSFATSSYNEQFF. Based on the CDR3 plus reference TRBV7-3 and TRBJ2-1, the full variable domain is GAGVSQTPSNKVTEKGKYVELRCDPISGHTALYWYRQSLGQGPEFLIYFQGTGAADDSGLPNDRFFAVRPEGSVSTLKIQRTERGDSAVYLCASSFATSSYNEQFFGPGTRLTVL.

By sample share, this clonotype is large. The chain has TRBV3-1 and TRBJ1-1; weak D call: TRBD1 (5 bases). The CDR3 is made up of 12 amino acids. Germline V gene lookup returns CDR1 LGHDT and CDR2 YNNKEL (reference sequence). V was pared by 1 base and J by 10 bases, with 10 bases between. The CDR3 sequence: CASSQVQGGAFF. The CDR3 DNA reads as TGTGCCAGCAGCCAAGTTCAGGGAGGAGCTTTCTTT.

This clonotype is labeled as medium-sized. J is TRBJ1-2 and V is TRBV12-3 or TRBV12-4; D unresolved. V dropped 7 bases and J dropped 4 bases, with 16 bases sitting between them. CDR3 length: 14 residues. The CDR3 bases are TGTGCCAGCACCTTCGGCCCGTCAACCTATGGCTACACCTTC. Amino acid sequence: CASTFGPSTYGYTF.

This sequence joins TRBV28 and TRBJ1-2; tentative D call: TRBD1 (5 bases). CDR1 and CDR2 from the germline V gene are MDHEN and SYDVKM. The V and J ends lost 6 bases and 8 bases respectively, with 13 bases between them. The CDR3 has 12 residues. The CDR3 sequence: CASSRDRLGYTF. For the CDR3, the DNA is TGTGCCAGCAGCCGGGACCGGCTGGGCTACACCTTC.

This clonotype is labeled medium-sized. The chain employs TRBV7-2 and TRBJ1-2; D gene unclear. The CDR3 is made up of 14 amino acids. CDR1 is SGHTA, CDR2 FQGNSA, per germline. V gave up 2 bases and J gave up 4 bases, with 11 bases separating them. The chain's CDR3 is CASSLMASSYGYTF. The CDR3 nucleotides read TGTGCCAGCAGCTTAATGGCGAGCAGCTATGGCTACACCTTC.

This clonotype is judged medium-sized. The chain joins TRBV5-1 to TRBJ1-2; D gene ambiguous. Germline lookup yields CDR1 SGHRS and CDR2 YFSETQ. The CDR3 covers 15 residues. V lost 0 bases to trimming and J lost 0 bases, with 9 bases between them. CDR3 amino acids: CASSLATVTNYGYTF. The CDR3 nucleotides read TGCGCCAGCAGCTTGGCGACGGTTACTAACTATGGCTACACCTTC.

V usage is TRBV18 and J usage is TRBJ2-1; D may be TRBD2 (7 bases). Germline values: CDR1 KGHSH, CDR2 LQKENI. The CDR3 contains 16 residues. The V end was cut by 0 bases, the J end by 11 bases, with 20 bases between. The CDR3 sequence is CASSPPAGARDFQQFF. The CDR3 region has the DNA TGTGCCAGCTCACCACCGGCGGGGGCACGGGATTTTCAGCAGTTCTTC.

The rearrangement joins TRBV9 to TRBJ2-1; 12 bases agree with TRBD2. Germline CDR1 is SGDLS and CDR2 is YYNGEE. This CDR3 contains 16 residues. Trimming cost V 4 bases and J 4 bases; bases outside gene matches: 6. CDR3 nucleotides: TGTGCCAGCAGCCCCTCTAGCGGGGGGGTTTACAATGAGCAGTTCTTC. Amino acid sequence: CASSPSSGGVYNEQFF.

This clonotype is classed as medium-sized (0.01 to 0.1%). The rearrangement links TRBV11-2 to TRBJ1-2, with D tentatively TRBD1 (6 bases). CDR1 SGHAT and CDR2 FQNNGV come from the germline V gene. This CDR3 has 11 amino acids. V lost 10 bases to trimming and J lost 8 bases, with 14 bases between them. CDR3 loop: CAIGGLRGYTF. DNA for the CDR3: TGTGCCATCGGGGGCCTTCGGGGCTACACCTTC.

This clonotype is medium-sized (0.01 to 0.1%) by share. The chain combines TRBV29-1 with TRBJ1-2; D unresolved. CDR3 size: 13 residues. Germline loops: CDR1 SQVTM, CDR2 ANQGSEA. Trimming stripped 4 bases from V and 2 bases from J, with 11 bases between. The CDR3 DNA is TGCAGCGTTGGGTCGGGCGCGAACTATGGCTACACCTTC. Translation gives CSVGSGANYGYTF.

This clonotype is medium-sized in the sample. This chain links TRBV27 with TRBJ2-7, with D possibly called TRBD1 or TRBD2 (5 bases each). The V gene's germline CDR1 is MNHEY and CDR2 SMNVEV (reference sequence). There are 17 residues in the CDR3. The V and J ends lost 4 bases and 3 bases respectively, with 22 bases between them. The CDR3 loop is CASSYKGTLQNYYEQYF. CDR3 DNA: TGTGCCAGCAGTTACAAGGGGACCCTCCAGAACTACTACGAGCAGTACTTC.

This clonotype is judged large. CDR3 in amino acids: CASSGTPTNYGYTF. As DNA, the CDR3 is TGTGCCAGCAGCGGGACGCCGACTAACTATGGCTACACCTTC. The chain uses TRBV12-3 or TRBV12-4 and TRBJ1-2; maybe TRBD1 (5 bases). The V and J ends lost 6 bases and 0 bases respectively, with 11 bases between them. The CDR3 extends over 14 amino acids.

By sample share, this clonotype is medium-sized (0.01 to 0.1%). The chain is built from TRBV7-9 and TRBJ1-6; 7 nucleotides agree with TRBD1. This CDR3 spans 13 amino acids. In germline, CDR1 is SEHNR, CDR2 FQNEAQ (reference sequence). With V trimmed by 1 base and J by 14 bases, 5 bases remained unmatched. In DNA, the CDR3 is TGTGCCAGCAGCTTAGGCATTCAGGGGGCCCTCCACTTT. Translation gives CASSLGIQGALHF. Filled out from reference TRBV7-9 and TRBJ1-6, the complete variable domain reads DTGVSQNPRHKITKRGQNVTFRCDPISEHNRLYWYRQTLGQGPEFLTYFQNEAQLEKSRLLSDRFSAERPKGSFSTLEIQRTEQGDSAMYLCASSLGIQGALHFGNGTRLTVT.

By its share, this clonotype is medium-sized (0.01 to 0.1%). The chain joins TRBV7-2 to TRBJ1-1; unclear D gene. This CDR3 region has 10 residues. Germline CDR1 and CDR2: SGHTA and FQGNSA. With 5 bases removed from V and 11 bases from J, the gap between germline ends came to 9 bases. CDR3 nucleotides: TGTGCCAGCAGCCAAATGACCGCTTTCTTT. Translating gives CASSQMTAFF.

By share, this clonotype ranks as medium-sized. The chain employs TRBV4-2 and TRBJ1-4; D call uncertain. The V and J ends lost 0 bases and 7 bases respectively, with 6 bases between them. The CDR3 spans 13 residues. CDR1 is LGHNA and CDR2 is YNFKEQ in the germline V gene. The DNA of the CDR3 is TGTGCCAGCAGCCAAGATCTCCGTGAAAAACTGTTTTTT. Translated, it gives CASSQDLREKLFF.

This clonotype is labeled as medium-sized. Written as DNA, the CDR3 is TGTGCCAGCAGCGGGGTGGGCACTGAAGCTTTCTTT. It translates to CASSGVGTEAFF. This chain connects TRBV5-4 to TRBJ1-1; D gene uncertain. Germline assignment: CDR1 SGHNT and CDR2 YYREEE (reference sequence). Trimming pared 4 bases from V and 4 bases from J, leaving 8 bases between. CDR3 length: 12 amino acids. The full variable domain, its missing parts supplied by reference TRBV5-4 and TRBJ1-1, is ETGVTQSPTHLIKTRGQQVTLRCSSQSGHNTVSWYQQALGQGPQFIFQYYREEENGRGNFPPRFSGLQFPNYSSELNVNALELDDSALYLCASSGVGTEAFFGQGTRLTVV.

This clonotype qualifies as medium-sized. The V gene is TRBV7-9, the J gene TRBJ1-4; no definite D call. The V gene lost 5 bases and the J gene lost 4 bases, with 23 bases spanning the gap. Per germline, CDR1 SEHNR and CDR2 FQNEAQ (reference sequence). This CDR3 spans 18 amino acids. This CDR3 is CASSNLGPPNNNNEKLFF. CDR3 nucleotide sequence: TGTGCCAGCAGCAACCTCGGCCCTCCCAACAATAATAATGAAAAACTGTTTTTT. Together with reference TRBV7-9 and TRBJ1-4, the CDR3 gives the full variable domain: DTGVSQNPRHKITKRGQNVTFRCDPISEHNRLYWYRQTLGQGPEFLTYFQNEAQLEKSRLLSDRFSAERPKGSFSTLEIQRTEQGDSAMYLCASSNLGPPNNNNEKLFFGSGTQLSVL.

This clonotype ranks as medium-sized. CDR3 region: CASSNQGWGSNQPQHF. Here the CDR3 DNA reads TGTGCCAGTAGTAATCAGGGATGGGGTAGCAATCAGCCCCAGCATTTT. The chain has TRBV19 and TRBJ1-5, with D possibly TRBD1 on 5 matching bases. V shed 4 bases and J shed 0 bases, with 13 bases lying between them. Germline V lookup: CDR1 LNHDA, CDR2 SQIVND (reference sequence). This CDR3 is built from 16 residues.

By share of the sample, this clonotype is medium-sized (0.01 to 0.1%). V is TRBV11-2 and J is TRBJ1-6; no firm D call. V was shortened by 1 base and J by 8 bases, with 12 bases between the two germline ends. The germline CDR1 and CDR2 sequences are SGHAT and FQNNGV. The CDR3 has 15 amino acids. The CDR3 is CASSLALGKYSPLHF. The CDR3 bases are TGTGCCAGCAGCTTAGCGTTGGGCAAATATTCACCCCTCCACTTT.

Within the sample, this clonotype is medium-sized. This chain links TRBV24-1 with TRBJ2-2, with 7 nucleotides matching TRBD2. V lost 7 bases and J lost 5; bases outside the gene matches: 3. The CDR3 length is 13 residues. Germline CDR1 reads KGHDR; CDR2 reads SFDVKD. The CDR3 DNA sequence: TGTGCCACCAGCAACGGGGGGACCGGGGAGCTGTTTTTT. It yields the protein CATSNGGTGELFF.

By frequency in the sample, this clonotype is medium-sized (0.01 to 0.1%). The chain combines TRBV5-4 with TRBJ2-1; 11 bases are shared with TRBD2. Germline CDR1 and CDR2: SGHNT and YYREEE (reference sequence). With V trimmed by 3 bases and J by 1 base, 9 bases remained unmatched. The CDR3 sequence is 18 residues long. The CDR3 DNA sequence: TGTGCCAGCAGCTCAACTAGCGGGGGCCCCTTATCCTACAATGAGCAGTTCTTC. Its translation is CASSSTSGGPLSYNEQFF.

This clonotype was counted at least ten times. V gene TRBV9 combines with J gene TRBJ2-3; D perhaps matches TRBD2 (6 bases). V lost 1 base to trimming and J lost 3 bases, with 12 bases between them. CDR1 and CDR2 from the germline V gene are SGDLS and YYNGEE. This CDR3 region has 15 residues. CDR3 nucleotide sequence: TGTGCCAGCAGCGTACATGCGGGGAATACAGATACGCAGTATTTT. Its translation: CASSVHAGNTDTQYF. Complete variable domain (other parts from reference TRBV9 and TRBJ2-3): DSGVTQTPKHLITATGQRVTLRCSPRSGDLSVYWYQQSLDQGLQFLIQYYNGEERAKGNILERFSAQQFPDLHSELNLSSLELGDSALYFCASSVHAGNTDTQYFGPGTRLTVL.

This clonotype qualifies as medium-sized. The chain couples TRBV3-1 to TRBJ2-6; D is uncertain. Germline CDR1 reads LGHDT; CDR2 reads YNNKEL (reference sequence). V lost 0 bases, J lost 3 bases, and 3 bases lay in between. CDR3 length: 14 amino acids. CDR3 in DNA: TGTGCCAGCAGCCAAGATGGTGGGGCCAACGTCCTGACTTTC. This encodes CASSQDGGANVLTF.

This chain links TRBV4-3 with TRBJ1-1; D ambiguous. Germline assignment: CDR1 LGHNA and CDR2 YSLEER. This CDR3 has 15 amino acids. V lost 5 bases and J 2 bases, leaving 15 bases between the germline ends. The CDR3 reads CASSSHSTQNTEAFF. The DNA for the CDR3 is TGCGCCAGCAGCTCCCACAGTACCCAAAACACTGAAGCTTTCTTT.

This clonotype is categorized as medium-sized. V is TRBV20-1 and J is TRBJ2-4, with D unresolved. This CDR3 has 15 residues. Germline V gives CDR1 DFQATT, CDR2 SNEGSKA (reference sequence). V dropped 3 bases and J dropped 3 bases, with 15 bases sitting between them. The CDR3 region is CSASGLMAGKNIQYF. CDR3 DNA: TGCAGTGCTAGCGGTCTTATGGCCGGCAAAAACATTCAGTACTTC.

This sequence joins TRBV7-2 and TRBJ1-2, with D possibly matching TRBD1 (5 bases). This CDR3 is 17 amino acids long. The germline V and J ends were trimmed by 5 bases and 4 bases, with 23 bases remaining between them. Germline V CDR1 and CDR2: SGHTA, FQGNSA. Here the CDR3 reads CASSPSPYRTPGYGYTF. As DNA, the CDR3 is TGTGCCAGCAGCCCTTCACCGTACAGGACCCCTGGCTATGGCTACACCTTC. Full variable domain (outside the CDR3, taken from reference TRBV7-2 and TRBJ1-2): GAGVSQSPSNKVTEKGKDVELRCDPISGHTALYWYRQSLGQGLEFLIYFQGNSAPDKSGLPSDRFSAERTGGSVSTLTIQRTQQEDSAVYLCASSPSPYRTPGYGYTFGSGTRLTVV.

This clonotype was observed at least ten times. The rearrangement links TRBV9 to TRBJ1-6; D possibly corresponds to TRBD1 (5 bases). The length of the CDR3 is 14 residues. The V and J ends lost 6 bases and 8 bases respectively, with 15 bases between them. Germline assignment: CDR1 SGDLS and CDR2 YYNGEE. CDR3 sequence reads: CASNRGGFDSPLHF. As DNA, the CDR3 is TGTGCCAGCAACCGGGGGGGATTCGATTCACCCCTCCACTTT. Looking up the rest from reference TRBV9 and TRBJ1-6 gives the full variable domain: DSGVTQTPKHLITATGQRVTLRCSPRSGDLSVYWYQQSLDQGLQFLIQYYNGEERAKGNILERFSAQQFPDLHSELNLSSLELGDSALYFCASNRGGFDSPLHFGNGTRLTVT.